The 26 T cell receptor beta chains below all came from one sample that was sequenced in a study of CD8+ T cells in alopecia areata. RNA extraction was followed by reverse transcription into cDNA, which acted as the sequencing template. Libraries were prepared by immunoSEQ multiplex PCR; TCRdb keeps only in-frame clonotypes and omits some of them. The table lists about 98,000 clones, about 45% of them singletons, with around 0.8% in the top ten. The sample taken for sequencing was CD4+ T cells sorted from blood. These receptor sequences come from a human donor with alopecia areata.

V and J are TRBV2 and TRBJ2-1; D not resolved. From germline, CDR1 is SNHLY and CDR2 FYNNEI. V was clipped by 1 base and J by 0 bases, with 7 bases between them. There are 15 residues in the CDR3. In nucleotides, the CDR3 is TGTGCCAGCAGTGAAGGGCTGAGCTCCTACAATGAGCAGTTCTTC. Its translation is CASSEGLSSYNEQFF.

This clone was seen a handful of times. The V and J genes are TRBV30 and TRBJ2-5, with 10 positions matching TRBD2. Germline V CDR1 and CDR2: GTSNPN, SVGIG (reference sequence). The CDR3 has 16 amino acids. V shed 2 bases and J 4 bases; nucleotides not matched to a gene: 10. The CDR3 loop is CAWSHRASGGRETQYF. In DNA, the CDR3 is TGTGCCTGGAGTCACAGGGCTAGCGGGGGCCGAGAGACCCAGTACTTC. Full variable domain (missing parts from reference TRBV30 and TRBJ2-5): SQTIHQWPATLVQPVGSPLSLECTVEGTSNPNLYWYRQAAGRGLQLLFYSVGIGQISSEVPQNLSASRPQDRQFILSSKKLLLSDSGFYLCAWSHRASGGRETQYFGPGTRLLVL.

CDR3 in amino acids: CSVEGSLTDTQYF. CDR3 nucleotide sequence: TGCAGCGTTGAAGGCAGCCTAACAGATACGCAGTATTTT. The chain links TRBV29-1 to TRBJ2-3, with no clear D. The germline CDR1 and CDR2 sequences are SQVTM and ANQGSEA. V was shortened by 1 base and J by 3 bases, with 8 bases between the two germline ends. This CDR3 is 13 amino acids long.

This clone was observed a few times. Other DNA sequences within the sample encode an identical CDR3. The V call is TRBV5-1, the J call TRBJ2-5; D possibly matches TRBD1 or TRBD2 (5 bases each). The V gene lost 4 bases and the J gene lost 1 base, with 8 bases spanning the gap. CDR1 is SGHRS and CDR2 is YFSETQ in the germline V gene. The CDR3 loop spans 13 amino acids. CDR3 DNA sequence: TGCGCCAGCAGCCCGGGACCCCAAGAGACCCAGTACTTC. This translates into CASSPGPQETQYF.

The CDR3 DNA sequence: TGCAGTGCTAGTAGGACAGACGAGCAGTACTTC. Encoded protein: CSASRTDEQYF. The chain employs TRBV20-1 and TRBJ2-7; D possibly corresponds to TRBD1 (6 bases). Trimming took 3 bases from V and 5 from J, leaving 8 bases between them. There are 11 residues in the CDR3. Germline V gene data show CDR1 as DFQATT and CDR2 as SNEGSKA (reference sequence).

The rearrangement links TRBV2 to TRBJ2-6; D unclear. V lost 1 base to trimming and J lost 2 bases, with 6 bases between them. Looked up from germline, CDR1 is SNHLY and CDR2 is FYNNEI. This CDR3 is 15 amino acids long. In DNA, the CDR3 is TGTGCCAGCAGTGAAGGGCAGACTGGGGCCAACGTCCTGACTTTC. Amino acids: CASSEGQTGANVLTF.

This clone was detected a few times. The genes are TRBV7-9 and TRBJ1-1; D is possibly TRBD1 (5 bases). CDR3 length: 11 residues. CDR1 is SEHNR, CDR2 FQNEAQ, per germline (reference sequence). The V end lost 3 bases, the J end lost 11 bases, and 10 bases lay between the germline ends. In nucleotides, the CDR3 is TGTGCCAGCAGCTTTGCCCACAGGGCTTTCTTT. It is translated as CASSFAHRAFF.

About this clone: A read error may produce the germline difference seen at one junction end. CDR3 bases: TGTGCCTGGTGTGTGACTACGAACACCGGGGAGCTGTTTTTT. It is translated as CAWCVTTNTGELFF. The chain joins TRBV30 to TRBJ2-2; weak D call: TRBD2 (5 bases). Germline V gives CDR1 GTSNPN, CDR2 SVGIG (reference sequence). This CDR3 contains 14 residues.

This rearrangement joins TRBV29-1 to TRBJ1-1; 8 bases line up with TRBD1. Germline CDR1 and CDR2: SQVTM and ANQGSEA. The CDR3 spans 11 residues. V shed 8 bases, J shed 5 bases, and the junction held 4 bases outside the gene matches. In nucleotides, the CDR3 is TGCAGCACGGACAGGGAGACTGAAGCTTTCTTT. It yields the protein CSTDRETEAFF.

The chain uses TRBV30 and TRBJ2-1, with 10 nucleotides matching TRBD2. Germline V gives CDR1 GTSNPN, CDR2 SVGIG (reference sequence). The CDR3 loop spans 15 amino acids. With V trimmed by 5 bases and J by 8 bases, 12 bases remained unmatched. The CDR3 here is CAWVPGASGSYEQFF. CDR3 DNA sequence: TGTGCCTGGGTCCCAGGGGCTAGCGGGAGCTATGAGCAGTTCTTC.

This clone was found a few times. In nucleotides, the CDR3 is TGCAGCGCAACCCTAGCGGCTCACTACGAGCAGTACTTC. This sequence encodes CSATLAAHYEQYF. The chain uses TRBV29-1 and TRBJ2-7; 7 positions match TRBD2. The CDR3 has 13 residues. After removal of 7 bases from V and 3 bases from J, the junction contained 9 bases not matched to a gene. Germline-derived CDR1 and CDR2 are SQVTM and ANQGSEA.

Here the CDR3 reads CASLAARANTGELFF. The CDR3 DNA sequence: TGTGCCAGTTTAGCCGCGAGAGCGAACACCGGGGAGCTGTTTTTT. The V and J genes are TRBV2 and TRBJ2-2; D unclear. Deletions cut 9 bases from V and 0 bases from J, with 14 bases between. This CDR3 contains 15 residues. The germline CDR1 and CDR2 sequences are SNHLY and FYNNEI.

Only a few counts were recorded for this clone. This chain links TRBV25-1 with TRBJ2-1, with TRBD2 identical over 9 bases. CDR3 length: 14 amino acids. The junction had 5 bases not matched to a gene; V was cut back by 6 bases and J by 5 bases. CDR1 is MGHDK and CDR2 is SYGVNS in the germline V gene. As DNA, the CDR3 is TGTGCCAGCAGCTCTAGCGGGACCGACAATGAGCAGTTCTTC. Protein sequence: CASSSSGTDNEQFF.

The V gene is TRBV30, the J gene TRBJ1-2; D remains ambiguous. Between the trimmed V and J ends, which lost 0 bases and 7 bases, there was a span of 15 bases. The CDR3 extends over 14 amino acids. Germline loops: CDR1 GTSNPN, CDR2 SVGIG (reference sequence). In nucleotides, the CDR3 is TGTGCCTGGAGTGTACAAACAGCTAAGGCTGGCTACACCTTC. Translated: CAWSVQTAKAGYTF.

The chain joins TRBV7-7 to TRBJ2-5, with 8 bases matching TRBD1. Germline V gene sequence: CDR1 SSHAT, CDR2 FNYEAQ (reference sequence). CDR3 length: 14 residues. The junction had 7 bases not matched to a gene; V was cut back by 5 bases and J by 5 bases. The CDR3 DNA reads as TGTGCCAGCAGCCTCGGACAGGGTAGTGAGACCCAGTACTTC. It codes for CASSLGQGSETQYF.

This clone was detected a few times. V is TRBV21-1 and J is TRBJ2-3; TRBD1 is taken as the D call from the table, unchecked against the DNA. TRBV21-1 is noted as a pseudogene. The CDR3 has 13 amino acids. The CDR3 is CASSQANKDTQYF. The CDR3, as DNA: TGTGCCAGCAGCCAAGCGAACAAAGATACGCAGTATTTT.

This rearrangement joins TRBV27 to TRBJ2-7, with D perhaps matching TRBD1 or TRBD2 (5 bases each). Trimming stripped 6 bases from V and 1 base from J, with 13 bases between. There are 14 residues in the CDR3. Germline V gives CDR1 MNHEY, CDR2 SMNVEV (reference sequence). The DNA for the CDR3 is TGTGCCAGCAGGAGGGACGGGGTTTCCTACGAGCAGTACTTC. The encoded protein is CASRRDGVSYEQYF.

V gene TRBV7-9 combines with J gene TRBJ2-7; D is undetermined. This CDR3 spans 11 amino acids. The V end was cut by 2 bases, the J end by 2 bases, with 1 base between. Germline assignment: CDR1 SEHNR and CDR2 FQNEAQ (reference sequence). CDR3 sequence (DNA): TGTGCCAGCAGCTTAACCTACGAGCAGTACTTC. Translating gives CASSLTYEQYF.

V usage is TRBV30 and J usage is TRBJ2-1; D is unclear. Germline V gives CDR1 GTSNPN, CDR2 SVGIG (reference sequence). V was trimmed by 3 bases and J by 10 bases, leaving 10 bases between them. The CDR3 runs to 11 residues. CDR3 protein: CAWSGPREQFF. DNA of the CDR3: TGTGCCTGGAGCGGGCCGAGGGAGCAGTTCTTC.

A few counts support this clone. Mismatch with germline at one junction end may stem from a read error. The rearrangement links TRBV28 to TRBJ2-1, with D perhaps TRBD1 (6 bases). The germline V gene has CDR1 MDHEN and CDR2 SYDVKM. This CDR3 is built from 12 residues. The CDR3 nucleotides are TGTGCCAGCAGTCAACTTGACAGGTTCGGGATCTTC. Encoded protein: CASSQLDRFGIF.

This sequence joins TRBV4-1 and TRBJ2-1, with D maybe TRBD2 (5 bases). The germline V and J ends were trimmed by 6 bases and 8 bases, with 20 bases remaining between them. Germline V gene sequence: CDR1 MGHRA, CDR2 YSYEKL. The CDR3 is 15 residues long. Here the CDR3 DNA reads TGCGCCAGCAGAAGCCTCTGGACTGGGTCGGATGAGCAGTTCTTC. Translation gives CASRSLWTGSDEQFF.

There are a few counts of this clone. This chain uses TRBV23-1 with TRBJ2-1, with D perhaps assigned TRBD1 or TRBD2 (5 bases each). TRBV23-1 is given ORF status, its function remaining uncertain. V shed 4 bases and J shed 8 bases, with 18 bases lying between them. The CDR3 extends over 15 amino acids. The CDR3, as DNA: TGCGCCAGCAGTCTCGCCCGGGACCCGTTCGATGAGCAGTTCTTC. Protein product: CASSLARDPFDEQFF.

This clone turned up a few times. The chain recombines TRBV2 with TRBJ2-2, with D maybe TRBD1 (6 bases). Germline V gene lookup returns CDR1 SNHLY and CDR2 FYNNEI. Trimming took 6 bases from V and 0 from J, leaving 8 bases between them. The CDR3 contains 14 residues. The CDR3 DNA reads as TGTGCCAGCAGGGGGACATCGAACACCGGGGAGCTGTTTTTT. This sequence encodes CASRGTSNTGELFF.

The gene calls are TRBV5-1 and TRBJ2-3; D gene uncertain. Trimming removed 0 bases at V and 2 bases at J, with 7 bases between. CDR3 size: 14 residues. The germline V gene has CDR1 SGHRS and CDR2 YFSETQ. The CDR3 nucleotides read TGCGCCAGCAGCTTGGCCGGAGCCACAGATACGCAGTATTTT. This encodes CASSLAGATDTQYF. Together with reference TRBV5-1 and TRBJ2-3, the CDR3 gives the full variable domain: KAGVTQTPRYLIKTRGQQVTLSCSPISGHRSVSWYQQTPGQGLQFLFEYFSETQRNKGNFPGRFSGRQFSNSRSEMNVSTLELGDSALYLCASSLAGATDTQYFGPGTRLTVL.

CDR3 residues: CAWSVRRARYTF. CDR3 DNA sequence: TGTGCCTGGAGTGTACGTCGGGCGCGCTACACCTTC. The gene calls are TRBV30 and TRBJ1-2; no definite D call. Deletions cut 0 bases from V and 9 bases from J, with 11 bases between. Germline CDR1 reads GTSNPN; CDR2 reads SVGIG (reference sequence). This CDR3 region has 12 residues.

This clone has only one observation. V is TRBV7-9 and J is TRBJ2-1, with 10 nucleotides matching TRBD1. The J segment lost 7 bases and the V segment lost 8 bases, leaving 11 bases of the junction unmatched. Germline V gene sequence: CDR1 SEHNR, CDR2 FQNEAQ (reference sequence). The CDR3 sequence is 15 residues long. The CDR3 is CASFQPGQGTNEQFF. Written as DNA, the CDR3 is TGTGCCAGCTTCCAACCGGGACAGGGGACTAATGAGCAGTTCTTC.